This T cell receptor (beta chain) was obtained from a study of shared clonotypes between healthy human individuals. Study-level information: Per-donor plates numbered three CD4 naive, three CD4 memory, two CD8 naive and one CD8 memory.

A remark on this clone: The antigen remains unidentified.

Whole-study findings and limits: It was only blood that was sampled, and tissue repertoires likely differ. The study generally estimated greater richness for naive than memory subsets.

CDR1 and CDR2 from the germline V gene are SQVTM and ANQGSEA. The CDR3 is 14 amino acids. Trimming removed 5 bases from V and 6 bases from J; junction bases left unmatched: 11. Profiling relied on immunoSEQ multiplex PCR, and the TCRdb table lists in-frame clones only, not all of them. The profile shows some 1.5 million clones, roughly 97% of them singletons. Sequencing was carried out using naive CD4+ T cells sorted from blood. Subset of the sample: CD45RA+ positively selected. V usage is TRBV29-1 and J usage is TRBJ2-5; TRBD2 aligns across 8 bases. This clonotype was sampled from a man younger than 40 in good health. The CDR3, as DNA: TGCAGCGTTACGGTTAGCGGGATCCTGAAGACCCAGTACTTC. This codes for CSVTVSGILKTQYF.